The next 14 T cell receptor beta chains were all read from a single sample in a study of Ad26.COV2.S vaccination and SARS-CoV-2 variants. Treatment noted: about 20 received Ad26.COV2.S at low or high dose, single or two shots; several received placebo; per-sample allocation not given. At day 63 after the first vaccine or placebo injection, samples were drawn. Assay used: immunoSEQ multiplex PCR; TCRdb lists only in-frame clones, some missing. The repertoire holds some 340,000 clones, with around 83% as singletons. The sample in question was peripheral blood, obtained in a trial of Ad26.COV2.S vaccine versus placebo. Source of these receptors: a person between 18 and 60 years old who received the Ad26.COV2.S COVID-19 vaccine or a placebo.

The CDR3 loop reads CASSLGGQSSGNTIYF. The DNA for the CDR3 is TGTGCCAGCAGCTTAGGGGGACAGTCTTCTGGAAACACCATATATTTT. V usage is TRBV11-3 and J usage is TRBJ1-3; 7 bases map to TRBD1. In germline, CDR1 is SGHNT, CDR2 YENEEA. This CDR3 region has 16 residues. The trim removed 1 base at V and 1 base at J, leaving 4 bases unmatched.

This chain uses TRBV25-1 with TRBJ2-3; TRBD1 matches at 7 bases. Germline V CDR1 and CDR2: MGHDK, SYGVNS. The ends lost 1 base at V and 6 bases at J; junction bases unmatched: 13. CDR3 length: 17 residues. The CDR3 is CASSELTGTAVWDTQYF. For the CDR3, the DNA is TGTGCCAGCAGTGAATTAACCGGGACAGCAGTTTGGGATACGCAGTATTTT.

The J gene is TRBJ2-5, the V gene TRBV5-4; perhaps D is TRBD1 or TRBD2 (5 bases each). The CDR3 is 12 amino acids. V lost 4 bases and J 3 bases, leaving 7 bases between the germline ends. The germline CDR1 and CDR2 sequences are SGHNT and YYREEE (reference sequence). For the CDR3, the DNA is TGTGCCAGCAGCAGGGACGAAGAGACCCAGTACTTC. Translation gives CASSRDEETQYF.

The genes are TRBV7-8 and TRBJ2-7; TRBD2 aligns across 7 bases. The V gene's germline CDR1 is SGHVS and CDR2 FQNEAQ. CDR3 length: 16 residues. Trimming at V came to 1 base and at J to 3 bases, leaving 9 bases not matched to a gene. The CDR3 DNA reads TGTGCCAGCAGCTTAGGGGTAGGGAGGGGCCTCTACGAGCAGTACTTC. Protein product: CASSLGVGRGLYEQYF.

The chain combines TRBV6-4 with TRBJ2-1; 9 nucleotides line up with TRBD1. The CDR3 loop spans 13 amino acids. CDR1 and CDR2 from the germline V gene are MRHNA and SNTAGT. The ends lost 10 bases at V and 7 bases at J; junction bases unmatched: 8. CDR3 amino acids: CATTGTGKNEQFF. The CDR3 DNA reads as TGTGCCACTACCGGGACAGGGAAAAATGAGCAGTTCTTC.

A few counts support this clone. The chain is built from TRBV19 and TRBJ1-1; 7 positions agree with TRBD1. From germline, CDR1 is LNHDA and CDR2 SQIVND (reference sequence). The CDR3 covers 15 residues. Germline trimming cut 4 bases from V and 7 bases from J; bases unmatched to any gene: 12. In DNA form, the CDR3 reads TGTGCCAGTAGTACCAAAAGACAGGGAGGAGGTGAAGCTTTCTTT. Its protein is CASSTKRQGGGEAFF.

The V and J genes are TRBV3-1 (or the pseudogene TRBV3-2) and TRBJ2-7, with D hard to call. Germline V CDR1 and CDR2: LGHDT, YNNKEL (reference sequence). Trimming removed 5 bases at V and 4 bases at J, with 15 bases between. This CDR3 comprises 14 residues. The CDR3 sequence: CASSSPKYGYEQYF. CDR3 bases: TGTGCCAGCAGCTCACCCAAATACGGATACGAGCAGTACTTC.

V is TRBV6-5 and J is TRBJ1-3; D remains unclear. CDR1 and CDR2 from the germline V gene are MNHEY and SVGAGI. CDR3 length: 14 amino acids. V lost 2 bases and J lost 4, with 9 bases in between. The CDR3 here is CASSYGRRGNTIYF. The CDR3 DNA reads TGTGCCAGCAGTTACGGCAGGCGAGGAAACACCATATATTTT.

V and J are TRBV7-8 and TRBJ2-5; 7 nucleotides align to TRBD2. Germline assignment: CDR1 SGHVS and CDR2 FQNEAQ. The CDR3 has 12 residues. The V segment lost 7 bases and the J segment 5 bases; nucleotides outside the gene matches: 4. CDR3: CASNYGGETQYF. The CDR3, as DNA: TGTGCCAGCAATTACGGGGGGGAGACCCAGTACTTC.

This sequence joins TRBV6-5 and TRBJ1-2, with D possibly being TRBD1 (6 bases). Germline-derived CDR1 and CDR2 are MNHEY and SVGAGI. The length of the CDR3 is 14 residues. Trimming shortened V by 7 bases and J by 5 bases, and 17 bases separated the two germline ends. The CDR3: CASTRMGAGYGYTF. CDR3 nucleotide sequence: TGTGCCAGCACCAGAATGGGGGCTGGGTATGGCTACACCTTC.

The chain uses TRBV7-3 and TRBJ2-3, with D perhaps TRBD1 (6 bases). The CDR3 runs to 14 residues. Per germline, CDR1 SGHTA and CDR2 FQGTGA. The V gene lost 3 bases and the J gene lost 2 bases, with 9 bases spanning the gap. The CDR3 DNA sequence: TGTGCCAGCAGCTTCGGACAGCTCACAGATACGCAGTATTTT. Translation: CASSFGQLTDTQYF.

This clone came up once. J is TRBJ2-7 and V is TRBV23-1; 7 positions agree with TRBD1. TRBV23-1 is identified as an open reading frame with a role that is uncertain. This CDR3 is 16 amino acids long. V lost 2 bases to trimming and J lost 3 bases; unmatched junction nucleotides: 10. The CDR3 spells CASSQPSKGAVYEQYF. Here the CDR3 DNA reads TGCGCCAGCAGTCAACCAAGCAAGGGGGCAGTCTACGAGCAGTACTTC.

The V call is TRBV5-1, the J call TRBJ1-2; D possibly corresponds to TRBD1 (5 bases). CDR1 SGHRS and CDR2 YFSETQ come from the germline V gene. V was clipped by 3 bases and J by 4 bases, with 19 bases between them. This CDR3 is built from 16 residues. The CDR3 DNA reads TGCGCCAGCAGCTCCGAGCTTCGACAGCATTTCTATGGCTACACCTTC. Its protein is CASSSELRQHFYGYTF.

The chain uses TRBV4-3 and TRBJ1-1; 7 nucleotides line up with TRBD1. The CDR3 has 14 residues. With 3 bases clipped from V and 0 bases from J, the junction kept 1 base outside the gene matches. Germline loops: CDR1 LGHNA, CDR2 YSLEER. CDR3 sequence: CASSHDRVNTEAFF. The CDR3 DNA follows: TGCGCCAGCAGCCACGACAGGGTGAACACTGAAGCTTTCTTT.